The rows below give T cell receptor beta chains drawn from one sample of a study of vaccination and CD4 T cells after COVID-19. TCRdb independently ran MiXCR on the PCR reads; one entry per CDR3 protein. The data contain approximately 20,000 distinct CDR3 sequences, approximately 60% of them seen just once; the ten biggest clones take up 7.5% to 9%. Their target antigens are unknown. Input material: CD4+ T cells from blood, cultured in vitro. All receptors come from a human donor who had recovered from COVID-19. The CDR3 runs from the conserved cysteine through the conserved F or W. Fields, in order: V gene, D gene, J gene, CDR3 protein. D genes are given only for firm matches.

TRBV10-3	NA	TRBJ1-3	CAISDWGAGNTIYF
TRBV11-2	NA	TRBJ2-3	CASSLGTLGPADTQYF
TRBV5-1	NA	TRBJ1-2	CASSLDSERYGYTF
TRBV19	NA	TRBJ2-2	CASTPRRWNTGELFF
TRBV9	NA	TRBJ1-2	CASIASTGGYGYTF
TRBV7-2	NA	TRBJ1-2	CASSPLQGGPYGYTF
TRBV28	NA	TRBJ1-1	CASSGPPNTEAFF
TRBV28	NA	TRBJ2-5	CASSFPAQETQYF
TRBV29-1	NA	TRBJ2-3	CSVELWGRTDTQYF
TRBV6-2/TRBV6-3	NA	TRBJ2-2	CASNQGPTGELFF
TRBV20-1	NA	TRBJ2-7	CSASRTGIYEQYF
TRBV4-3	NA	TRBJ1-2	CASSQAVGVGYTF
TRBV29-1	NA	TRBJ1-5	CSVGEMSQPQHF
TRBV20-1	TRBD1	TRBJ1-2	CSAGTGIVDYGYTF
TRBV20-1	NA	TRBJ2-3	CSANSRGTDTQYF
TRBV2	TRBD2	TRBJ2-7	CASSPLGLAGESYEQYF
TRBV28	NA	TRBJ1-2	CASSLQTTYGYTF
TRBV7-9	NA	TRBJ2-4	CASSLGRLGAKNIQYF
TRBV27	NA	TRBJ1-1	CASSGVGIMNTEAFF
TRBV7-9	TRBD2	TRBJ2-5	CASSPRGRAGETQYF
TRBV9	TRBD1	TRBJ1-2	CASSVGQGGYGYTF
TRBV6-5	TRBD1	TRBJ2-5	CASSSPQGRHEETQYF
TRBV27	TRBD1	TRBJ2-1	CASRLGQGAYNEQFF
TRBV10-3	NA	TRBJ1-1	CAIKGTGTEAFF